This T cell receptor beta chain was found in a study of cytomegalovirus exposure and HLA in healthy donors. On the study more broadly: Of the donors genotyped, several hundred in all, about 80% fell in the Caucasian-associated ancestry cluster. Study outcomes and limitations: A later analysis found that most CMV-associated TCR beta chains appeared HLA-restricted.

CDR1 and CDR2 (germline): MNHEY, SVGAGI. V shed 0 bases and J shed 5 bases, with 10 bases lying between them. The CDR3 has 14 residues. About this clone: Its target is not known.

PCR used 60 Vbeta primers and 13 Jbeta primers. Method: immunoSEQ multiplex PCR; TCRdb's copy keeps in-frame clones and lacks some. The table records approximately 120,000 clones, 69% of them present only once. The sample comprised PBMCs. The clonotype originates from a woman in her sixties or seventies in good health and CMV-seropositive. The rearrangement joins TRBV6-5 to TRBJ1-1, with a tentative D call TRBD1 (5 bases). The CDR3 coding sequence is TGTGCCAGCAGTTACTCGGGGGGGGGAACTGAAGCTTTCTTT. Translated: CASSYSGGGTEAFF.